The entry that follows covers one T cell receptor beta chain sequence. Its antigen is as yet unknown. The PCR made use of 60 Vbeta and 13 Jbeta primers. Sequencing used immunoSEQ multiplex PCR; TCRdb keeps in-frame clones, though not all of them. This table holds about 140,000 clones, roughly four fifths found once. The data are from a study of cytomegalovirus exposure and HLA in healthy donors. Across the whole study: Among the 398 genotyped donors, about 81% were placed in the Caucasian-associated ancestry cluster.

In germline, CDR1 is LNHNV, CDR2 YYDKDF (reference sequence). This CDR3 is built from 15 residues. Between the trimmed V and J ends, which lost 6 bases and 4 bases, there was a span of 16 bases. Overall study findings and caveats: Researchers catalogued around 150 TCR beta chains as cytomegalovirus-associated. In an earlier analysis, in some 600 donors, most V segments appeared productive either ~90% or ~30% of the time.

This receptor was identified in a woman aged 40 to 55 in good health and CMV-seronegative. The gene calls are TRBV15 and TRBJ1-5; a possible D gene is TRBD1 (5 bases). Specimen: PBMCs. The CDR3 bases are TGTGCCACCAGTGGGGGGGTGTTGGAAAATCAGCCCCAGCATTTT. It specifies CATSGGVLENQPQHF.